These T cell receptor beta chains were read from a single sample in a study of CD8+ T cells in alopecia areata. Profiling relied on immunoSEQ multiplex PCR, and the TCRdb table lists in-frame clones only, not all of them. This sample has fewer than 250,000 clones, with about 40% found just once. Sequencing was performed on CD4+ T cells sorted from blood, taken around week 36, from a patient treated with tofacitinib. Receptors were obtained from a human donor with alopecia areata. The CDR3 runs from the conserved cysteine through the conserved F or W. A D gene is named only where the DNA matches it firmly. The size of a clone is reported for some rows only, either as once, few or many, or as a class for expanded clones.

cdr3_aa: CASSLMGQGTEAFF
cdr3_nt: TGTGCCAGCAGCTTAATGGGACAGGGGACTGAAGCTTTCTTT
j_call: TRBJ1-1
cdr3_length: 14
d_call: TRBD1
v_call: TRBV7-3
clone_size: once

cdr3_aa: CASSFRPLYNEQFF
cdr3_nt: TGTGCCAGCAGTTTTCGGCCACTCTACAATGAGCAGTTCTTC
j_call: TRBJ2-1
cdr3_length: 14
d_call: NA
v_call: TRBV27
clone_size: few

cdr3_aa: CASRRANTEAFF
cdr3_nt: TGTGCCAGCAGACGAGCGAACACCGAAGCTTTCTTT
j_call: TRBJ1-1
cdr3_length: 12
d_call: NA
v_call: TRBV6-5
clone_size: NA

cdr3_aa: CASSPRAGTSFTDTQYF
cdr3_nt: TGTGCCAGCTCACCACGAGCCGGGACTAGCTTCACAGATACGCAGTATTTT
j_call: TRBJ2-3
cdr3_length: 17
d_call: TRBD2
v_call: TRBV18
clone_size: NA

cdr3_aa: CASSLGVLAGGEQYF
cdr3_nt: TGTGCCAGCAGCCTCGGGGTGCTAGCGGGAGGCGAGCAGTACTTC
j_call: TRBJ2-7
cdr3_length: 15
d_call: TRBD2
v_call: TRBV9
clone_size: few

cdr3_aa: CAITQELFF
cdr3_nt: TGTGCCATTACCCAGGAGCTGTTTTTT
j_call: TRBJ2-2
cdr3_length: 9
d_call: NA
v_call: TRBV6-5
clone_size: NA

cdr3_aa: CASSNRAKYQETQYF
cdr3_nt: TGTGCCAGTAGTAACCGGGCGAAGTATCAAGAGACCCAGTACTTC
j_call: TRBJ2-5
cdr3_length: 15
d_call: NA
v_call: TRBV19
clone_size: NA

cdr3_aa: CASSQAFRTEAFF
cdr3_nt: TGCGCCAGCAGCCAAGCTTTTAGGACTGAAGCTTTCTTT
j_call: TRBJ1-1
cdr3_length: 13
d_call: NA
v_call: TRBV4-1
clone_size: few

cdr3_aa: CASIDRQYGYTF
cdr3_nt: TGCGCCAGCATCGACAGACAGTATGGCTACACCTTC
j_call: TRBJ1-2
cdr3_length: 12
d_call: NA
v_call: TRBV23-1
clone_size: few

cdr3_aa: CASSLVGDVVF
cdr3_nt: TGCGCCAGCAGCTTGGTTGGAGACGTAGTCTTC
j_call: TRBJ1-2
cdr3_length: 11
d_call: NA
v_call: TRBV5-1
clone_size: NA